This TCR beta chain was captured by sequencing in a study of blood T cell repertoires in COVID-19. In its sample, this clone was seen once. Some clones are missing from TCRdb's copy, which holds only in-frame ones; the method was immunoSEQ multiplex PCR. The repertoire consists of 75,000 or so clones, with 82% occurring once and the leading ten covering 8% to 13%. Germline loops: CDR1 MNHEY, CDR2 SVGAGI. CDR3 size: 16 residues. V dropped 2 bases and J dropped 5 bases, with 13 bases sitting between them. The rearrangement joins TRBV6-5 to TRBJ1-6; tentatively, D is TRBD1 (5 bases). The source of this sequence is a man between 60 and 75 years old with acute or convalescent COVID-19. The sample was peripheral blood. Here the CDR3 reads CASSYRGGNNNSPLHF. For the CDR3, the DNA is TGTGCCAGCAGTTACAGGGGAGGAAATAATAATTCACCCCTCCACTTT.